This TCR beta chain comes out of a study of blood T cells in healthy people across ages. PCR was performed a second time for about 7 to 11 cycles using a sample-barcoded 5' primer and a J-beta primer mix. TCRdb re-called the 5' RACE reads through MiXCR, storing one row per CDR3 protein. The table lists hundreds of thousands of distinct CDR3 sequences, under 65% of them singletons. In germline, CDR1 is SGHDT, CDR2 YYEEEE. V was cut by 5 bases and J by 2 bases, with 22 bases left in between. The CDR3 spans 17 residues. The V call is TRBV5-6, the J call TRBJ2-5, with D tentatively TRBD1 (6 bases). This clonotype was obtained from a man aged 55-75 years in good health. Material for sequencing was blood. CDR3 amino acids: CASRPTVRGQRQETQYF. For the CDR3, the DNA is TGTGCCAGCAGGCCAACTGTCCGAGGACAGCGACAAGAGACCCAGTACTTC.